Listed below are T cell receptor beta chains from one sample, sequenced in a study of blood T cell repertoires in COVID-19. Profiled with immunoSEQ multiplex PCR; TCRdb holds only in-frame clones, not every one. The repertoire includes approximately 220,000 clones, 75% to 90% of them detected once, and about 3.3% sits in the top ten. Sample: PBMCs or T cells enriched from blood (not recorded which). The receptors stem from a woman younger than 30 in a cohort exposed to, infected with or recovered from COVID-19 (not recorded which). CDR3s include the opening cysteine and the closing phenylalanine or tryptophan.

TRBV12-5,CASGPGLAGYTDTQYF
TRBV24-1,CATSDGADTGNTIYF
TRBV13,CASSLGDRALGYTF
TRBV15,CATSRERSGPANYGYTF
TRBV28,CASSTSGRAWGDEETQYF
TRBV29-1,CSVDRTGGIDEQFF
TRBV10-3,CAISESANYGYTF
TRBV11-3,CASSLRDTTYNEQFF
TRBV5-1,CASSSSGSVHEQYF
TRBV12-5,CASHLGRVNTEAFF
TRBV12-3/TRBV12-4,CASSQGAEETQYF
TRBV5-1,CASSLTAGGPNTGELFF
TRBV28,CASRTGGDPYEQYF
TRBV5-1,CASSISGRTPYEQYF
TRBV14,CASSWDSNQPQHF
TRBV21-1,CASTNREGNTEAFF
TRBV6-5,CASNRQLNQPQHF
TRBV4-1,CASSLSGTGGYNSPLHF
TRBV30,CAWSSGLRNEQFF
TRBV24-1,CATSDTTGHNYDYGYTF
TRBV19,CASSIGQGQPQHF
TRBV9,CASSNGTGGGQETQYF
TRBV5-6,CASSSPGGTNEKLFF
TRBV30,CAWRDSAEKLFF
TRBV28,CASSPRTGMSTDTQYF
TRBV27,CASSSAGTGGINGYTF
TRBV11-2,CASMLQGWNSPLHF
TRBV5-6,CASTPSSGTTSTSYEQYF
TRBV24-1,CATSDPVAGGETQYF
TRBV27,CASSQQGRGQPQHF
TRBV5-6,CASSFSQGESIQPQHF
TRBV13,CASSLGADIEAFF
TRBV6-5,CASSYSPPGWSDEQFF
TRBV19,CASSGTDKETQYF
TRBV27,CASSLSPGYGYTF
TRBV7-2,CASSPDYGTDTQYF
TRBV9,CASSVGPNQPQHF
TRBV28,CASTQGHLKLFF
TRBV5-4,CASSTRAGGGDTQYF
TRBV5-1,CASSLEGVGADTQYF
TRBV19,CASNGGTSAPYEQYF
TRBV5-6,CASSFPTSTDTQYF
TRBV27,CASSLNGLALVGELFF
TRBV3-1/TRBV3-2,CASSLGTGDTEAFF
TRBV28,CASIGSATNEKLFF
TRBV19,CASTWEGQPQHF
TRBV27,CASSTWGGQTNYGYTF
TRBV25-1,CASSATPSGNTIYF
TRBV18,CASSADRGQVDEQFF
TRBV11-3,CASSLDRTDTEAFF
TRBV4-2,CASSHEGQGATEAFF
TRBV3-1/TRBV3-2,CASSLWDSSYEQYF
TRBV12-3/TRBV12-4,CASTIQGNKPQHF
TRBV27,CASSLAGAHYEQYF